This T cell receptor (beta chain) was sequenced for a study of blood T cell repertoires in COVID-19. TCRdb's table, derived via immunoSEQ multiplex PCR, lists solely in-frame clones and lacks some. The table has some 200,000 clones, 75% to 85% seen once; the top ten hold about 8.9%. The TCR originated in a man in his fifties or sixties with active or convalescent COVID-19. Sequenced material: peripheral blood.

CDR3 amino acids: CASSQGRGSGKGDTEAFF. DNA for the CDR3: TGTGCCAGCAGCCAAGGTAGGGGCAGTGGAAAAGGGGACACTGAAGCTTTCTTT. This chain uses TRBV4-2 with TRBJ1-1; a possible D gene is TRBD1 (5 bases). CDR3 length: 18 amino acids. V lost 1 base and J 3 bases, leaving 21 bases between the germline ends. Germline V gives CDR1 LGHNA, CDR2 YNFKEQ.